The 32 T cell receptor beta chains below come from one sample, sequenced in a study of Graves' ophthalmopathy and Graves' hyperthyroidism. For repertoire sequencing, the TCR beta CDR3 regions were amplified from RNA transcripts. RT-PCR in the first round used HTBI primers; a second-round multiplex PCR followed. From the multiplex PCR reads, TCRdb called clonotypes with MiXCR, one entry per CDR3 protein. The sample has 900,000 to 1,200,000 distinct CDR3 sequences, 36% seen once. The material sequenced was peripheral blood or thyroid tissue (not recorded which). Receptors originate from an adult man with Graves' hyperthyroidism.

The sample holds many counts of this clonotype. Relative to the germline gene, one junction end is altered; a read error may explain this. This chain links TRBV15 with TRBJ1-4; 12 nucleotides match TRBD1. The CDR3 is made up of 18 amino acids. Germline V gene data show CDR1 as LNHNV and CDR2 as YYDKDF (reference sequence). The CDR3 here is CATGRAGTGGASNEKLFF. For the CDR3, the DNA is TGTGCCACCGGCAGAGCCGGGACAGGGGGCGCATCTAATGAAAAACTGTTTTTT.

This clonotype was seen ten or more times. The chain combines TRBV19 with TRBJ2-7; TRBD1 matches at 8 bases. The CDR3 covers 14 residues. Germline assignment: CDR1 LNHDA and CDR2 SQIVND (reference sequence). J was trimmed by 2 bases and V by 6 bases; bases with no gene match: 6. The CDR3 DNA sequence: TGTGCCAGTAGACCCACGACAGGGGCCTACGAGCAGTACTTC. This gives the protein CASRPTTGAYEQYF.

This clonotype was picked up a small number of times. This chain joins TRBV20-1 and TRBJ2-7; the match to TRBD2 covers 8 bases. Germline CDR1 reads DFQATT; CDR2 reads SNEGSKA (reference sequence). Germline trimming cut 5 bases from V and 2 bases from J; bases unmatched to any gene: 8. CDR3 length: 14 residues. In DNA, the CDR3 is TGCAGTGCTCCCCGGGGGGGGATCACCTACGAGCAGTACTTC. This sequence encodes CSAPRGGITYEQYF.

Turning to this clonotype: This likely comes from a read error, as the CDR3 has no conserved phenylalanine or tryptophan at its end. No DNA is shown, since the ends of the CDR3 on it are uncertain; the CDR3 is the one TCRdb lists. V and J are TRBV10-2 and TRBJ1-3. CDR1 is WSHSY, CDR2 SAAADI, per germline. The CDR3 is made up of 9 amino acids, end residues included. CDR3 loop: CASRTSGGT.

Details on this clonotype: A much larger clone differs by one base, so this may be a read error. The chain uses TRBV7-2 and TRBJ2-5, with TRBD2 matching 11 bases. The CDR3 is made up of 17 amino acids. Germline V CDR1 and CDR2: SGHTA, FQGNSA. CDR3 DNA sequence: TGTGCCAGCAGCCTCCCGGGACTAGCGGAGACTCAAGAGGCCCAGTACTTC. Protein sequence: CASSLPGLAETQEAQYF.

This clonotype was seen only a few times. The CDR3 DNA sequence: TGTGCCAGTAGTATATCTTCGACAGGGTACAATGAGCAGTTCTTC. It encodes CASSISSTGYNEQFF. The chain recombines TRBV19 with TRBJ2-1; TRBD1 matches 7 bases. The V segment lost 2 bases and the J segment 4 bases; nucleotides outside the gene matches: 5. The CDR3 totals 15 residues. Germline-derived CDR1 and CDR2 are LNHDA and SQIVND (reference sequence).

This clonotype was observed a few times. The chain joins TRBV7-9 to TRBJ1-4, with D possibly being TRBD1 (5 bases). The V gene lost 3 bases and the J gene lost 1 base, with 12 bases spanning the gap. This CDR3 comprises 16 residues. Germline V gene data show CDR1 as SEHNR and CDR2 as FQNEAQ (reference sequence). The CDR3 loop is CASSFGGGGTNEKLFF. Here the CDR3 DNA reads TGTGCCAGCAGCTTCGGGGGTGGCGGAACTAATGAAAAACTGTTTTTT.

In its sample, this clonotype was seen a few times. Being one base from a much bigger clone, this may be a read error. The V and J genes are TRBV10-3 and TRBJ2-7; the D gene is possibly TRBD1 (5 bases). The CDR3 is 13 residues long. Trimming removed 3 bases at V and 0 bases at J, with 6 bases between. Per the germline V gene, CDR1 is ENHRY and CDR2 is SYGVKD. The CDR3 sequence: CAISDRDSYEQYF. CDR3 nucleotides: TGTGCCATCAGTGACAGGGACTCCTACGAGCAGTACTTC.

The V call is TRBV7-8, the J call TRBJ2-2; D gene uncertain. This CDR3 contains 15 residues. Looked up from germline, CDR1 is SGHVS and CDR2 is FQNEAQ. Trimming removed 6 bases at V and 1 base at J, with 12 bases between. CDR3 sequence: CASSPRVGNTGELFF. The CDR3 bases are TGTGCCAGCAGTCCCCGAGTTGGGAACACCGGGGAGCTGTTTTTT.

V is TRBV2 and J is TRBJ2-5; TRBD1 matches 8 bases. V lost 8 bases and J lost 5; bases outside the gene matches: 10. The CDR3 contains 14 residues. In germline, CDR1 is SNHLY, CDR2 FYNNEI. In nucleotides, the CDR3 is TGTGCCAGCCGCCGGGACAGGTCGAAGGAGACCCAGTACTTC. Amino acid sequence: CASRRDRSKETQYF.

This chain links TRBV25-1 with TRBJ2-7; 7 nucleotides align to TRBD1. CDR1 is MGHDK, CDR2 SYGVNS, per germline. J was trimmed by 4 bases and V by 6 bases; bases with no gene match: 12. The CDR3 consists of 15 residues. This CDR3 is CASSVARGRIYEQYF. The CDR3 DNA is TGTGCCAGCAGCGTTGCTAGGGGGCGAATTTACGAGCAGTACTTC.

The genes are TRBV4-3 and TRBJ1-2; 7 nucleotides line up with TRBD1. This CDR3 is built from 14 residues. Germline-derived CDR1 and CDR2 are LGHNA and YSLEER. V lost 0 bases to trimming and J lost 6 bases; unmatched junction nucleotides: 4. CDR3 protein: CASSQDGRGNGYTF. The DNA of the CDR3 is TGCGCCAGCAGCCAAGATGGCAGGGGGAATGGCTACACCTTC.

The chain has TRBV7-2 and TRBJ1-1, with TRBD1 identical over 11 bases. V trimming: 4 bases; J trimming: 12 bases; junction bases outside the gene matches: 13. Germline assignment: CDR1 SGHTA and CDR2 FQGNSA. The CDR3 has 15 residues. The CDR3 region has the DNA TGTGCCAGCAGCTCTGGACAGGGGGCATCGGGTCAGCCTTTCTTT. Amino acids: CASSSGQGASGQPFF.

This clonotype was observed a few times. V is TRBV7-2 and J is TRBJ1-1; tentatively, D is TRBD1 (5 bases). CDR1 is SGHTA, CDR2 FQGNSA, per germline. The CDR3 is made up of 15 amino acids. Trimming stripped 3 bases from V and 2 bases from J, with 13 bases between. The chain's CDR3 is CASSFRRQKNTEAFF. The CDR3 DNA sequence: TGTGCCAGCAGCTTCAGGAGACAGAAAAACACTGAAGCTTTCTTT.

This clonotype appeared a single time. This clone may be a read error of a much larger clone one base away. The rearrangement joins TRBV10-2 to TRBJ2-7; TRBD2 is a possible D gene (6 bases). The CDR3 has 14 residues. The V gene's germline CDR1 is WSHSY and CDR2 SAAADI. V was shortened by 6 bases and J by 1 base, with 13 bases between the two germline ends. This CDR3 reads CASRRRGMSYEQYF. As DNA, the CDR3 is TGCGCCAGCAGGCGGAGGGGAATGTCCTACGAGCAGTACTTC.

This clonotype was seen repeatedly, ten times or more. The gene calls are TRBV15 and TRBJ1-5, with TRBD1 matching over 7 bases. The germline CDR1 and CDR2 sequences are LNHNV and YYDKDF (reference sequence). The CDR3 is 14 residues long. V lost 5 bases to trimming and J lost 7 bases; unmatched junction nucleotides: 8. CDR3 sequence reads: CATSRQGGKQPQHF. The CDR3 DNA reads as TGTGCCACCAGCCGACAGGGAGGTAAGCAGCCCCAGCATTTT.

This clonotype was seen more than once but under ten times. This chain uses TRBV28 with TRBJ2-7; perhaps TRBD1 as D (6 bases). This CDR3 contains 13 residues. V lost 6 bases, J lost 7 bases, and 16 bases lay in between. CDR1 is MDHEN and CDR2 is SYDVKM in the germline V gene. The CDR3 bases are TGTGCCAGCAGACGACAGGTCCTTTGGGAGCAGTACTTC. Encoded protein: CASRRQVLWEQYF.

The DNA of the CDR3 is TGTGCCAGCAGCCTGGTATCAGGTTCGAACACTGAAGCTTTCTTT. This translates into CASSLVSGSNTEAFF. The chain couples TRBV5-4 to TRBJ1-1; D is ambiguous. The CDR3 is 15 residues long. From germline, CDR1 is SGHNT and CDR2 YYREEE (reference sequence). Deletions cut 4 bases from V and 1 base from J, with 14 bases between.

The rearrangement uses TRBV28 and TRBJ2-2; D remains ambiguous. The germline V and J ends were trimmed by 1 base and 2 bases, with 5 bases remaining between them. Germline CDR1 is MDHEN and CDR2 is SYDVKM. This CDR3 spans 14 amino acids. The CDR3 region has the DNA TGTGCCAGCAGTTTATATGACAACACCGGGGAGCTGTTTTTT. Translated: CASSLYDNTGELFF.

Only a few counts were recorded for this clonotype. The genes are TRBV29-1 and TRBJ2-2; D remains ambiguous. This CDR3 region has 12 residues. The germline V gene encodes CDR1 SQVTM and CDR2 ANQGSEA. Deletions cut 6 bases from V and 3 bases from J, with 8 bases between. CDR3 bases: TGCAGCGTCCTATCCCACACCGGGGAGCTGTTTTTT. Its translation is CSVLSHTGELFF.

J is TRBJ1-5 and V is TRBV7-9; D is unclear. The CDR3 consists of 13 residues. Per germline, CDR1 SEHNR and CDR2 FQNEAQ (reference sequence). Trimming pared 3 bases from V and 11 bases from J, leaving 14 bases between. The CDR3 sequence is CASSFSGQETQHF. CDR3 nucleotides: TGTGCCAGCAGCTTTTCGGGCCAAGAGACCCAGCATTTT. Full variable domain (rest looked up from reference TRBV7-9 and TRBJ1-5): DTGVSQNPRHKITKRGQNVTFRCDPISEHNRLYWYRQTLGQGPEFLTYFQNEAQLEKSRLLSDRFSAERPKGSFSTLEIQRTEQGDSAMYLCASSFSGQETQHFGDGTRLSIL.

This clonotype was detected many times. The rearrangement joins TRBV20-1 to TRBJ1-4; no clear D. CDR1 and CDR2 (germline): DFQATT, SNEGSKA (reference sequence). V shed 6 bases and J shed 0 bases, with 11 bases lying between them. This CDR3 spans 14 amino acids. The CDR3 DNA follows: TGCAGTGCAGCGAGAGAACCAACTAATGAAAAACTGTTTTTT. Its translation: CSAAREPTNEKLFF.

The chain is built from TRBV10-3 and TRBJ2-3, with 9 positions matching TRBD2. Germline V gene data show CDR1 as ENHRY and CDR2 as SYGVKD. V trimming: 0 bases; J trimming: 0 bases; junction bases outside the gene matches: 7. The CDR3 contains 18 residues. The CDR3 coding sequence is TGTGCCATCAGTGAGTCGACGGCGGGGACTAGCAGCACAGATACGCAGTATTTT. The encoded protein is CAISESTAGTSSTDTQYF.

The rearrangement uses TRBV10-2 and TRBJ2-7, with D perhaps given as TRBD1 or TRBD2 (5 bases each). This CDR3 is built from 14 residues. V shed 8 bases and J shed 6 bases, with 20 bases lying between them. The germline gives CDR1 WSHSY, CDR2 SAAADI. CDR3 sequence: CASAQPGGSAEQYF. CDR3 bases: TGCGCCAGCGCCCAACCTGGGGGTAGCGCCGAGCAGTACTTC.

This clonotype appeared a few times. Here the CDR3 reads CASTTGLAIETQYF. Written as DNA, the CDR3 is TGTGCCAGCACCACCGGACTAGCTATAGAGACCCAGTACTTC. The chain recombines TRBV6-6 with TRBJ2-5, with 8 bases identical to TRBD2. This CDR3 region has 14 residues. J was trimmed by 4 bases and V by 7 bases; bases with no gene match: 8. The germline V gene encodes CDR1 MNHNY and CDR2 SVGAGI (reference sequence).

This clonotype was detected ten times or more. V usage is TRBV6-2 or TRBV6-3 and J usage is TRBJ2-5; the D gene is possibly TRBD2 (5 bases). V was pared by 7 bases and J by 2 bases, with 11 bases between. The CDR3 has 13 amino acids. Germline CDR1 reads MNHEY; CDR2 reads SVGEGT. CDR3: CASMLGGQETQYF. In nucleotides, the CDR3 is TGTGCCAGCATGCTCGGCGGGCAAGAGACCCAGTACTTC.

The chain's CDR3 is CSGARRGGTNEKLFF. The CDR3 bases are TGCAGCGGCGCTAGGCGGGGGGGTACTAATGAAAAACTGTTTTTT. The chain carries TRBV29-1 and TRBJ1-4; weak D call: TRBD1 (5 bases). There are 15 residues in the CDR3. Germline assignment: CDR1 SQVTM and CDR2 ANQGSEA. Trimming took 7 bases from V and 2 from J, leaving 17 bases between them.

V usage is TRBV7-9 and J usage is TRBJ2-5; D possibly uses TRBD1 or TRBD2 (6 bases each). V was trimmed by 0 bases and J by 6 bases, leaving 17 bases between them. The CDR3 length is 16 residues. CDR1 SEHNR and CDR2 FQNEAQ come from the germline V gene (reference sequence). The CDR3 loop reads CASSLAWTGGLKTQYF. CDR3 sequence (DNA): TGTGCCAGCAGCTTAGCGTGGACCGGGGGCTTGAAGACCCAGTACTTC.

In this sample, this clonotype turned up a few times. The rearrangement links TRBV2 to TRBJ1-5; 9 nucleotides align to TRBD1. This CDR3 spans 15 amino acids. Per the germline V gene, CDR1 is SNHLY and CDR2 is FYNNEI. After removal of 5 bases from V and 0 bases from J, the junction contained 2 bases not matched to a gene. CDR3 loop: CASSRDRDSNQPQHF. The CDR3 region has the DNA TGTGCCAGCAGTCGGGACAGGGATAGCAATCAGCCCCAGCATTTT.

The chain joins TRBV15 to TRBJ2-7, with D unclear. There are 12 residues in the CDR3. Trimming took 5 bases from V and 5 from J, leaving 10 bases between them. Germline-derived CDR1 and CDR2 are LNHNV and YYDKDF (reference sequence). The CDR3 DNA follows: TGTGCCACCAGCGGGGTCGTCAACGAGCAGTACTTC. Translated: CATSGVVNEQYF.

This chain uses TRBV20-1 with TRBJ1-2; D perhaps matches TRBD1 (6 bases). Germline V gene sequence: CDR1 DFQATT, CDR2 SNEGSKA (reference sequence). Trimming took off 3 bases at V and 8 bases at J, with 22 bases between the two ends. CDR3 size: 15 residues. For the CDR3, the DNA is TGCAGTGCTAGCTCGCGGAGCCGGACACAGGGCGGCTACACCTTC. Its protein product is CSASSRSRTQGGYTF.

In its sample, this clonotype was seen many times. This chain connects TRBV12-3 or TRBV12-4 to TRBJ1-5; 11 nucleotides agree with TRBD1. Unmatched junction bases numbered 6, after V lost 5 bases and J lost 9 bases. The CDR3 loop spans 14 amino acids. This CDR3 is CASSTGTGGRPQHF. The CDR3 nucleotides read TGTGCCAGCAGTACCGGGACAGGGGGACGGCCCCAGCATTTT.